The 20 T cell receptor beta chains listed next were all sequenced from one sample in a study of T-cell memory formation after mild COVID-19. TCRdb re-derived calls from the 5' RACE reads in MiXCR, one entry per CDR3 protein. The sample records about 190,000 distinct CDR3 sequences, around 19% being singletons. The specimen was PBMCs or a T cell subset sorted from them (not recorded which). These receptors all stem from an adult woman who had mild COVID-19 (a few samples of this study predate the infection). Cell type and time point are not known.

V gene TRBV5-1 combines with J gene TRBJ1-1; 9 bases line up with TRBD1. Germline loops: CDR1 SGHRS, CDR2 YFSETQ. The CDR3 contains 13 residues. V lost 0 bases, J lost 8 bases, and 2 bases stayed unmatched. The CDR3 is CASSLGTGGEAFF. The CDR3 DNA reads TGCGCCAGCAGCTTGGGCACAGGGGGCGAAGCTTTCTTT.

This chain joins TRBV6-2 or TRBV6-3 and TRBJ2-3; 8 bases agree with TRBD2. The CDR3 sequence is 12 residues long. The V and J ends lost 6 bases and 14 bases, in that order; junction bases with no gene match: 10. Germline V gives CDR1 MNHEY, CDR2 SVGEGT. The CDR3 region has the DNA TGTGCCAGCAGCCCGGAGGGACTAGAGTCGTATTTT. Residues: CASSPEGLESYF.

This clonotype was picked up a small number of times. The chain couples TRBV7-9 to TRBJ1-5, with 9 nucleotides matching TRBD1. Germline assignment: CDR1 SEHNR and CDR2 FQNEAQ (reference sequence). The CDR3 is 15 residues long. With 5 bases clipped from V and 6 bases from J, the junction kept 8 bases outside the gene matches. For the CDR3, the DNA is TGTGCCAGCAGCCCAGGACAGGGGAGCGGTCAGCCCCAGCATTTT. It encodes CASSPGQGSGQPQHF.

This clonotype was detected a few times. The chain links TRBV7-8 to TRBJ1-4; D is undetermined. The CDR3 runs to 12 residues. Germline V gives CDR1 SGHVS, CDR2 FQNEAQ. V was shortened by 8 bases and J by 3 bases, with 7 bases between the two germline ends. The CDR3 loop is CASRDPNEKLFF. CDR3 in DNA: TGTGCCAGCCGGGATCCTAATGAAAAACTGTTTTTT.

The CDR3 here is CSASVSGLGNIQYF. For the CDR3, the DNA is TGCAGTGCTAGCGTTTCGGGTTTAGGAAACATTCAGTACTTC. The chain carries TRBV20-1 and TRBJ2-4; D gene uncertain. Deletions cut 3 bases from V and 6 bases from J, with 15 bases between. CDR1 and CDR2 from the germline V gene are DFQATT and SNEGSKA (reference sequence). This CDR3 spans 14 amino acids.

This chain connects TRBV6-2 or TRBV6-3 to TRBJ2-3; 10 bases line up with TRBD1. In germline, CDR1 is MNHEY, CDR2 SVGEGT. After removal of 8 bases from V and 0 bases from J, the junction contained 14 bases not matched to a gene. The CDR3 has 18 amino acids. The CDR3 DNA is TGTGCCAGCCTGGACGGGACAGGGGCCTCCAAGAGCACAGATACGCAGTATTTT. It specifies CASLDGTGASKSTDTQYF.

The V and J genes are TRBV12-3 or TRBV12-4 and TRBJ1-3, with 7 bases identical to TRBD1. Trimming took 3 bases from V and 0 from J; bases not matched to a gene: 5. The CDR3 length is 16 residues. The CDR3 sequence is CASSLGQLLSGNTIYF. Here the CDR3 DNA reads TGTGCCAGCAGTTTGGGACAGTTACTCTCTGGAAACACCATATATTTT.

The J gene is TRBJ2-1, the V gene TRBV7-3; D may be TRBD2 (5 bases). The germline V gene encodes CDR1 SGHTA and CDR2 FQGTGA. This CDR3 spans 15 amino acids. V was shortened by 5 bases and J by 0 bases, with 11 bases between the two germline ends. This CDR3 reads CASSPPGYSYNEQFF. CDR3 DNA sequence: TGTGCCAGCAGCCCCCCGGGGTACTCCTACAATGAGCAGTTCTTC.

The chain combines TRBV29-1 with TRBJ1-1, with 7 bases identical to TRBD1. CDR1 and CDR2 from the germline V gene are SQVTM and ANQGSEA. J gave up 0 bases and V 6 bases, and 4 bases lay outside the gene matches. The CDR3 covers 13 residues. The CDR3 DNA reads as TGCAGCGTAGACGGGACAGTGAACACTGAAGCTTTCTTT. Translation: CSVDGTVNTEAFF.

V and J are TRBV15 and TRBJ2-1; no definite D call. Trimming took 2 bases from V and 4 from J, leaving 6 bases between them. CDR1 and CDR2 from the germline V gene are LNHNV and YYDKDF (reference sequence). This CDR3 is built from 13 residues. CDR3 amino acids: CATSRQIYNEQFF. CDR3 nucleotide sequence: TGTGCCACCAGCAGACAGATTTACAATGAGCAGTTCTTC.

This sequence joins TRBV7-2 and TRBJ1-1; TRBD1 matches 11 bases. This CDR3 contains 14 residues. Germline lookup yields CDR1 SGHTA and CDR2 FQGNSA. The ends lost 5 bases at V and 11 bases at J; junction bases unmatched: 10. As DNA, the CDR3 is TGTGCCAGCAGCACAACCGGGACAGGGGGATGGGCTTTCTTT. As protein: CASSTTGTGGWAFF. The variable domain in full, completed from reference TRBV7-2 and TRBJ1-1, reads GAGVSQSPSNKVTEKGKDVELRCDPISGHTALYWYRQSLGQGLEFLIYFQGNSAPDKSGLPSDRFSAERTGGSVSTLTIQRTQQEDSAVYLCASSTTGTGGWAFFGQGTRLTVV.

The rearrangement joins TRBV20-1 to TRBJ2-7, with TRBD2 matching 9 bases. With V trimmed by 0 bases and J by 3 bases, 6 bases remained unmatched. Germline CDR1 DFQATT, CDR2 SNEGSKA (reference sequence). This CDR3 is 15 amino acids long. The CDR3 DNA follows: TGCAGTGCTAGAGATGGGCCAGCGGGAGGCTACGAGCAGTACTTC. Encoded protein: CSARDGPAGGYEQYF.

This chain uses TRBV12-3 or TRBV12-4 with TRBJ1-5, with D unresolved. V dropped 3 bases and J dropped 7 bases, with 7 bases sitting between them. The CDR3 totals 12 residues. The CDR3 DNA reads TGTGCCAGCAGTTTCGGAGCCCAGCCCCAGCATTTT. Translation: CASSFGAQPQHF.

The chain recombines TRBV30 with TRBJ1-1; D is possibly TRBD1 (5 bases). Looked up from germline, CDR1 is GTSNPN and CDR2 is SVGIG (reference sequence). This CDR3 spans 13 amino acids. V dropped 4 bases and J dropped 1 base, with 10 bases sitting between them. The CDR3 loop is CAWKGHPNTEAFF. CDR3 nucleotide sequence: TGTGCCTGGAAAGGACACCCGAACACTGAAGCTTTCTTT.

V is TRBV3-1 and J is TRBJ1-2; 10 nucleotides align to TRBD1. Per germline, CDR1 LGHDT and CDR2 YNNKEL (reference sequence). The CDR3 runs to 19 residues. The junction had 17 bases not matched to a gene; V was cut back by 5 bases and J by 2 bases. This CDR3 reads CASSEKGGQGPSTNYGYTF. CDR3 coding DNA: TGTGCCAGCAGCGAAAAAGGGGGACAGGGGCCCTCTACAAACTATGGCTACACCTTC.

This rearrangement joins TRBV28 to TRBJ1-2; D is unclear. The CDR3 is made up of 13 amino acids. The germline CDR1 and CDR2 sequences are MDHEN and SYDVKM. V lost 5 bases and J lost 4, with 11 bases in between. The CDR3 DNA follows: TGTGCCAGCAGTCCCGGCAGCATCTATGGCTACACCTTC. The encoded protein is CASSPGSIYGYTF.

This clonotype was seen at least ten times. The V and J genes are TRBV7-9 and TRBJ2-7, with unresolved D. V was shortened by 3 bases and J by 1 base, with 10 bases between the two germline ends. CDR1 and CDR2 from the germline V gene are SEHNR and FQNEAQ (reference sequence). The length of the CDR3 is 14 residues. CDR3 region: CASSFGQPSYEQYF. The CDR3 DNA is TGTGCCAGCAGCTTTGGTCAGCCTTCCTACGAGCAGTACTTC.

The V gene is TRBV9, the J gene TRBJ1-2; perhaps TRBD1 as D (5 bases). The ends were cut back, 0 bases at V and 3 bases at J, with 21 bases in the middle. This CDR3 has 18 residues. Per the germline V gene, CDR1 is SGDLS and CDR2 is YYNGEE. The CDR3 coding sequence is TGTGCCAGCAGCGTAGCTACCCAGGGAGGAGGCTCGGACTATGGCTACACCTTC. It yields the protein CASSVATQGGGSDYGYTF.

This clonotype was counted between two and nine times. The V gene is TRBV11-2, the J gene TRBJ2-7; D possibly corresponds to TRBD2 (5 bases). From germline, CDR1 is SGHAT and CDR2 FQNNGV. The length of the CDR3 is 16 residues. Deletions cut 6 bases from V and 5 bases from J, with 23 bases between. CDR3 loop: CASRPGGTGNVHEQYF. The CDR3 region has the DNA TGTGCCAGCAGGCCAGGCGGTACGGGGAACGTCCACGAGCAGTACTTC. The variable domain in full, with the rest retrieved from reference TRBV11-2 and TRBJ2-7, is EAGVAQSPRYKIIEKRQSVAFWCNPISGHATLYWYQQILGQGPKLLIQFQNNGVVDDSQLPKDRFSAERLKGVDSTLKIQPAKLEDSAVYLCASRPGGTGNVHEQYFGPGTRLTVT.

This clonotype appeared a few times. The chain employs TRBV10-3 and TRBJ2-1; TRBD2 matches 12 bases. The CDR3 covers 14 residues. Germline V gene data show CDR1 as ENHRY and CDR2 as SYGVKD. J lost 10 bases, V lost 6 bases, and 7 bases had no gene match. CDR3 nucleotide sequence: TGTGCCATCAGGACGATACTAGCGGGGGGAGAGCAGTTCTTC. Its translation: CAIRTILAGGEQFF.